This TCR beta chain was retrieved from a study of regulatory T cells in long-lasting Graves disease. This clonotype was seen only a few times. Specified time point: newly diagnosed GD, antithyroid drugs for less than 3 months. From PBMCs, RNA was extracted and then used to make the TCR library. Both iRepertoire HTBI primers and Arm-PCR of CDR3 regions were used to build the TCR beta libraries. TCRdb called the multiplex PCR reads again in MiXCR, with one record for every CDR3 protein. The table has roughly 420,000 distinct CDR3 sequences, less than 20% seen once. This sample also appeared in a second study, on T cells in Graves' hyperthyroidism and ophthalmopathy. That paper states: The model foresaw ophthalmopathy a median approximately 6.3 months prior to onset.

The sequence came from a young woman with Graves disease. Here the sequenced sample was peripheral blood mononuclear cells (PBMCs), taken at new diagnosis, from a patient treated with antithyroid drugs.

CDR3 coding DNA: TGTGCCAGCAGTGCCGCGGGGTCAGGGGAGCAGTTCTTC. It translates to CASSAAGSGEQFF. This rearrangement joins TRBV27 to TRBJ2-1, with D possibly matching TRBD2 (6 bases). V lost 5 bases and J lost 10, with 15 bases in between. Germline CDR1 is MNHEY and CDR2 is SMNVEV (reference sequence). The CDR3 is 13 amino acids.